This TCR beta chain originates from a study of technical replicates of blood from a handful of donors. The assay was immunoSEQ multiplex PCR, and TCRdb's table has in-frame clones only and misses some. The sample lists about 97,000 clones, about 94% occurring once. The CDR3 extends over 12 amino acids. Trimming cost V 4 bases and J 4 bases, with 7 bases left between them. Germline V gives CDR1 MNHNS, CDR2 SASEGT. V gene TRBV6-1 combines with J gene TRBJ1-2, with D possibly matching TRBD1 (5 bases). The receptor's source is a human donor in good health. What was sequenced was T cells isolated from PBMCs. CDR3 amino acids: CASSAQGYGYTF. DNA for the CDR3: TGTGCCAGCAGTGCCCAGGGCTATGGCTACACCTTC.